One sample yielded the 13 T cell receptor beta chains listed below, sequenced in a study of lymphopenia after photon versus proton radiotherapy. The repertoire was sequenced with immunoSEQ multiplex PCR; TCRdb's copy has only in-frame clones and lacks some. The sample has more than 15,000 clones; 84% are singletons. The sample consisted of peripheral blood, taken from a patient treated with photon-based radiotherapy. These receptors were obtained from a woman aged 45 to 65 with pancreatic cancer.

The genes are TRBV4-1 and TRBJ2-2, with TRBD2 identical over 11 bases. V was pared by 5 bases and J by 3 bases, with 8 bases of the junction left unmatched. The V gene's germline CDR1 is MGHRA and CDR2 YSYEKL. The length of the CDR3 is 17 residues. CDR3 nucleotides: TGCGCCAGCAGCAAAGGGGGACTAGCGGATGACACCGGGGAGCTGTTTTTT. Amino acids: CASSKGGLADDTGELFF.

The chain joins TRBV5-1 to TRBJ2-1; D not certain. This CDR3 has 15 amino acids. Germline values: CDR1 SGHRS, CDR2 YFSETQ. Trimming removed 2 bases at V and 4 bases at J, with 13 bases between. CDR3 protein: CASSLLRTAYNEQFF. CDR3 coding DNA: TGCGCCAGCAGCTTACTTCGGACGGCGTACAATGAGCAGTTCTTC. The complete variable domain, with remaining parts taken from reference TRBV5-1 and TRBJ2-1, reads KAGVTQTPRYLIKTRGQQVTLSCSPISGHRSVSWYQQTPGQGLQFLFEYFSETQRNKGNFPGRFSGRQFSNSRSEMNVSTLELGDSALYLCASSLLRTAYNEQFFGPGTRLTVL.

This chain uses TRBV19 with TRBJ2-2; 9 positions match TRBD1. This CDR3 is built from 18 residues. Germline assignment: CDR1 LNHDA and CDR2 SQIVND (reference sequence). Trimming removed 3 bases from V and 0 bases from J; junction bases left unmatched: 8. The CDR3 coding sequence is TGTGCCAGTAGTATGATAGGGGGGACAGGGTCGAACACCGGGGAGCTGTTTTTT. Its protein is CASSMIGGTGSNTGELFF.

The gene calls are TRBV2 and TRBJ2-3; no reliable D call. CDR3 length: 14 residues. Germline CDR1 SNHLY, CDR2 FYNNEI. V dropped 7 bases and J dropped 3 bases, with 14 bases sitting between them. This CDR3 is CASKAGKRTDTQYF. CDR3 coding DNA: TGTGCCAGCAAGGCAGGAAAACGGACAGATACGCAGTATTTT.

This chain links TRBV2 with TRBJ1-1; 7 bases are shared with TRBD1. J lost 0 bases, V lost 4 bases, and 5 bases had no gene match. The CDR3 is 15 residues long. Germline loops: CDR1 SNHLY, CDR2 FYNNEI. The CDR3 bases are TGTGCCAGCAGTGCACCAGGGGGTATGAACACTGAAGCTTTCTTT. It yields the protein CASSAPGGMNTEAFF.

The rearrangement links TRBV11-3 to TRBJ2-1; TRBD1 aligns across 8 bases. Trimming cost V 4 bases and J 5 bases; bases outside gene matches: 1. This CDR3 comprises 13 residues. The germline V gene encodes CDR1 SGHNT and CDR2 YENEEA. In nucleotides, the CDR3 is TGTGCCAGCAGCTCGGACAGGGACAATGAGCAGTTCTTC. Protein: CASSSDRDNEQFF. The full variable domain, its missing parts supplied by reference TRBV11-3 and TRBJ2-1, is EAGVVQSPRYKIIEKKQPVAFWCNPISGHNTLYWYLQNLGQGPELLIRYENEEAVDDSQLPKDRFSAERLKGVDSTLKIQPAELGDSAVYLCASSSDRDNEQFFGPGTRLTVL.

This clone was counted a single time. The chain carries TRBV7-3 and TRBJ2-3; D is unresolved. The CDR3 totals 13 residues. The V gene lost 6 bases and the J gene lost 6 bases, with 13 bases spanning the gap. Germline lookup yields CDR1 SGHTA and CDR2 FQGTGA. The CDR3 region has the DNA TGTGCCAGCAGGGAACGGCCCTTGGATACGCAGTATTTT. Protein product: CASRERPLDTQYF.

The CDR3 sequence: CASSSLGDLRGDYGYTF. The CDR3 region has the DNA TGTGCCAGCAGCTCCTTAGGGGACCTCAGGGGAGACTATGGCTACACCTTC. The rearrangement uses TRBV7-2 and TRBJ1-2; possibly TRBD1 for D (6 bases). V shed 4 bases and J shed 3 bases, with 21 bases lying between them. Germline lookup yields CDR1 SGHTA and CDR2 FQGNSA. The CDR3 is made up of 17 amino acids.

V gene TRBV19 combines with J gene TRBJ2-7, with 12 bases that match TRBD1. CDR3 length: 18 residues. Per the germline V gene, CDR1 is LNHDA and CDR2 is SQIVND (reference sequence). V was pared by 2 bases and J by 5 bases, with 13 bases of the junction left unmatched. CDR3 amino acids: CASSILGTGGAIVDEQYF. The CDR3 coding sequence is TGTGCCAGTAGTATATTAGGGACAGGGGGCGCAATCGTGGACGAGCAGTACTTC.

This sequence joins TRBV6-5 and TRBJ2-7, with 12 nucleotides matching TRBD2. The V and J ends lost 2 bases and 7 bases, in that order; junction bases with no gene match: 9. Germline values: CDR1 MNHEY, CDR2 SVGAGI. CDR3 length: 16 amino acids. The CDR3 loop is CASSYKGLAGKWEQYF. CDR3 sequence (DNA): TGTGCCAGCAGTTACAAAGGACTAGCGGGAAAGTGGGAGCAGTACTTC.

CDR3 nucleotides: TGCGCCAGCAGCCAAGAGGGACAGGGGGCAGTAGGCACCGGGGAGCTGTTTTTT. Its translation is CASSQEGQGAVGTGELFF. The rearrangement uses TRBV4-1 and TRBJ2-2; TRBD1 matches 12 bases. After removal of 0 bases from V and 4 bases from J, the junction contained 6 bases not matched to a gene. This CDR3 is 18 amino acids long. CDR1 is MGHRA and CDR2 is YSYEKL in the germline V gene.

DNA for the CDR3: TGCGCCAGCAGCTTGGAGGATTCGGCCAATGAGCAGTTCTTC. It is translated as CASSLEDSANEQFF. The chain carries TRBV5-1 and TRBJ2-1; no clear D gene. The CDR3 has 14 residues. Trimming removed 0 bases from V and 6 bases from J, with 10 bases in between. Germline values: CDR1 SGHRS, CDR2 YFSETQ.

DNA of the CDR3: TGTGCCAGCAGCTTCGGACAGGGATATTCCGAGACCCAGTACTTC. This gives the protein CASSFGQGYSETQYF. The V gene is TRBV11-2, the J gene TRBJ2-5, with TRBD1 matching 8 bases. Germline values: CDR1 SGHAT, CDR2 FQNNGV. The CDR3 length is 15 residues. Germline trimming cut 3 bases from V and 5 bases from J; bases unmatched to any gene: 8.